This TCR beta chain was identified in a study of cytomegalovirus exposure and HLA in healthy donors. The V end was cut by 5 bases, the J end by 5 bases, with 18 bases between. Germline lookup yields CDR1 KGHSH and CDR2 LQKENI. This CDR3 is 15 amino acids long. Broader study findings: It was only CMV serostatus that was available as immune exposure information. Per a later analysis, 15,000 to 20,000 TCR beta sequences showed association with HLA alleles at 0.05 false discovery rate.

Of note for this clone: Antigen specificity is unknown.

The PCR used 60 Vbeta and 13 Jbeta primers. The method was immunoSEQ multiplex PCR; TCRdb's version includes in-frame clones alone and lacks a portion of them. The sample records about 160,000 clones, roughly 76% being singletons. The chain couples TRBV18 to TRBJ2-5; the D gene is possibly TRBD2 (5 bases). The clonotype was recovered from a woman aged 50 to 60 in good health and CMV-seronegative. Sequencing was carried out using PBMCs. CDR3 sequence reads: CASSTAITREETQYF. The CDR3 DNA reads as TGTGCCAGCTCAACGGCTATAACGAGGGAGGAGACCCAGTACTTC.